Shown below are 15 T cell receptor beta chains from a single sample sequenced in a study of graft-versus-host responses after intestinal transplantation (dated by TCRdb to about 2021). No cognate antigen is known for these TCRs. Preparation of the library involved the immunoSEQ multiplex PCR assay. The table comes from immuneACCESS by way of TCRdb, which keeps in-frame sequences with V and J called. Part of the clones is missing from these tables; in studies checked, under half for an unresolved V gene and the rest for unknown reasons. The sample table holds some 100,000 clones, of which 80% to 95% were seen once. The ten largest clones capture over 0.06% of the sample. The intended sense of this specimen's time point label: cells obtained before transplantation from donor or recipient. The specimen comprised unstimulated CD8+ T cells sorted from spleen or lymph node cells, sampled before transplant. The source of these receptors is a human donor who was the organ donor for an intestinal transplant.

V usage is TRBV30 and J usage is TRBJ1-3; possible D gene TRBD1, 5 bases. CDR3 length equals 13 residues. Trimming stripped 2 bases from V and 4 bases from J, with 9 bases between. Germline loops: CDR1 GTSNPN, CDR2 SVGIG (reference sequence). The CDR3 coding sequence is TGTGCCTGGAGTTGGGGCCCCGGAAACACCATATATTTT. It yields the protein CAWSWGPGNTIYF.

The gene calls are TRBV9 and TRBJ2-7; D might be TRBD2 (7 bases). V was shortened by 4 bases and J by 5 bases, with 22 bases between the two germline ends. Germline V gene sequence: CDR1 SGDLS, CDR2 YYNGEE. This CDR3 contains 16 residues. Here the CDR3 DNA reads TGTGCCAGCAGCCCGATCGCGGGTGGGGAGGGGGACGAGCAGTACTTC. Protein product: CASSPIAGGEGDEQYF.

The rearrangement links TRBV11-1 to TRBJ2-1; D remains ambiguous. V dropped 1 base and J dropped 4 bases, with 8 bases sitting between them. In germline, CDR1 is SGHAT, CDR2 FQDESV (reference sequence). CDR3 length: 14 residues. CDR3 sequence: CASSLEVGYNEQFF. The CDR3 region has the DNA TGTGCCAGCAGCTTAGAAGTCGGGTACAATGAGCAGTTCTTC. Variable domain in full (rest from reference TRBV11-1 and TRBJ2-1): EAEVAQSPRYKITEKSQAVAFWCDPISGHATLYWYRQILGQGPELLVQFQDESVVDDSQLPKDRFSAERLKGVDSTLKIQPAELGDSAMYLCASSLEVGYNEQFFGPGTRLTVL.

The rearrangement joins TRBV10-3 to TRBJ2-7, with TRBD1 matching 12 bases. This CDR3 is built from 14 residues. Germline values: CDR1 ENHRY, CDR2 SYGVKD. J lost 5 bases, V lost 3 bases, and 2 bases had no gene match. The CDR3 DNA follows: TGTGCCATCAGTGAAGGGACAGGGGGCCACGAGCAGTACTTC. This codes for CAISEGTGGHEQYF.

The CDR3 reads CSVGEGPLVEKLFF. The CDR3 DNA follows: TGCAGCGTTGGGGAGGGGCCGCTGGTCGAAAAACTGTTTTTT. This chain links TRBV29-1 with TRBJ1-4, with TRBD1 as a possible D gene (5 bases). V lost 4 bases and J lost 8, with 17 bases in between. This CDR3 comprises 14 residues. The V gene's germline CDR1 is SQVTM and CDR2 ANQGSEA.

The chain couples TRBV20-1 to TRBJ2-3, with a tentative D call TRBD2 (5 bases). Germline values: CDR1 DFQATT, CDR2 SNEGSKA (reference sequence). CDR3 length equals 11 residues. With 6 bases removed from V and 6 bases from J, the gap between germline ends came to 10 bases. The CDR3: CSANIADTQYF. The CDR3 DNA follows: TGCAGTGCAAATATAGCGGATACGCAGTATTTT.

The genes are TRBV7-9 and TRBJ1-2, with 7 bases lining up with TRBD1. Germline V CDR1 and CDR2: SEHNR, FQNEAQ (reference sequence). Unmatched junction bases numbered 10, after V lost 5 bases and J lost 4 bases. The CDR3 has 15 residues. The CDR3 DNA reads as TGTGCCAGCAGCCCGGATCCGGGACAGTCCTATGGCTACACCTTC. It translates to CASSPDPGQSYGYTF.

The rearrangement uses TRBV2 and TRBJ1-4; unclear D gene. Germline-derived CDR1 and CDR2 are SNHLY and FYNNEI. This CDR3 spans 10 amino acids. Trimming stripped 8 bases from V and 11 bases from J, with 9 bases between. CDR3: CASEGLKLFF. As DNA, the CDR3 is TGTGCCAGCGAAGGACTTAAACTGTTTTTT.

The V and J genes are TRBV6-1 and TRBJ2-5; TRBD1 might be the D (6 bases). The DNA end favors TRBJ2-7, so the J call may be wrong. The CDR3 runs 15 residues. Germline V gene data show CDR1 as MNHNS and CDR2 as SASEGT. CDR3 residues: CASSDVPGASYEQYF. In DNA form, the CDR3 reads TGTGCCAGCAGTGATGTTCCAGGGGCGTCCTACGAGCAGTACTTC.

V is TRBV29-1 and J is TRBJ2-5; 15 bases align to TRBD2. Germline V gives CDR1 SQVTM, CDR2 ANQGSEA. This CDR3 is built from 14 residues. The V gene end was trimmed by 5 bases and the J gene end by 4 bases; junction bases not matched to a gene: 2. The CDR3 DNA sequence: TGCAGCGTTCCGGGACTAGCGGGAGGAGAGACCCAGTACTTC. Its protein is CSVPGLAGGETQYF.

CDR3 nucleotides: TGCGCCAGCAGCCAAGTGCAGGGGATCTCCTACGAGCAGTACTTC. Translating gives CASSQVQGISYEQYF. The chain is built from TRBV4-1 and TRBJ2-7, with D possibly TRBD1 on 6 matching bases. The CDR3 is 15 residues long. V lost 1 base and J 0 bases, leaving 10 bases between the germline ends. Per germline, CDR1 MGHRA and CDR2 YSYEKL.

The V gene is TRBV18, the J gene TRBJ2-5, with TRBD1 as a possible D gene (6 bases). From germline, CDR1 is KGHSH and CDR2 LQKENI. Trimming shortened V by 1 base and J by 2 bases, and 8 bases separated the two germline ends. This CDR3 contains 14 residues. The DNA for the CDR3 is TGTGCCAGCTCACCACATACAGGGCAAGAGACCCAGTACTTC. Translated: CASSPHTGQETQYF.

The chain carries TRBV16 and TRBJ2-7, with D possibly matching TRBD1 (6 bases). Germline CDR1 and CDR2: KGHSY and FQNENV. The CDR3 is made up of 13 amino acids. V shed 4 bases and J shed 6 bases, with 13 bases lying between them. The chain's CDR3 is CASSRLQGSEQYF. Here the CDR3 DNA reads TGTGCCAGCAGCCGCCTACAGGGCTCCGAGCAGTACTTC.

The V gene is TRBV6-5, the J gene TRBJ2-1; 8 positions match TRBD2. The germline V gene has CDR1 MNHEY and CDR2 SVGAGI. Unmatched junction bases numbered 7, after V lost 6 bases and J lost 9 bases. The CDR3 has 13 residues. Here the CDR3 DNA reads TGTGCCAGCAGGAAGCGGGAGTATGGTGAGCAGTTCTTC. Protein product: CASRKREYGEQFF.

The CDR3 coding sequence is TGCGCCAGCAGCTTGGTTGCCGGGTACTTCTACGAGCAGTACTTC. Protein product: CASSLVAGYFYEQYF. The chain recombines TRBV5-1 with TRBJ2-7; D gene ambiguous. Germline assignment: CDR1 SGHRS and CDR2 YFSETQ. The CDR3 length is 15 residues. V dropped 0 bases and J dropped 3 bases, with 13 bases sitting between them.